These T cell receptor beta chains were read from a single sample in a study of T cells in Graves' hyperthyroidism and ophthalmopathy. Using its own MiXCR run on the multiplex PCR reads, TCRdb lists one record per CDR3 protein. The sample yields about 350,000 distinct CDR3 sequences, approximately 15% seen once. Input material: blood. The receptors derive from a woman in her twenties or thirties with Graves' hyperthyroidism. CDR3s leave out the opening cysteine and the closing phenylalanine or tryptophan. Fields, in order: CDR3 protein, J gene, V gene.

CDR3: ASKQGAFSYEQY; J: TRBJ2-7; V: TRBV28
CDR3: ASSLGDRGSSPLH; J: TRBJ1-6; V: TRBV11-2
CDR3: ASSSSGYEQF; J: TRBJ2-1; V: TRBV11-3
CDR3: ASSYSLGQTNYEQY; J: TRBJ2-7; V: TRBV6-2/TRBV6-3
CDR3: ASSPRTSGSYEQF; J: TRBJ2-1; V: TRBV11-2
CDR3: SARDKFRTGGTYEQY; J: TRBJ2-7; V: TRBV20-1
CDR3: ASRGLAGAAETQY; J: TRBJ2-5; V: TRBV10-2
CDR3: ASSFRTGGSYEQY; J: TRBJ2-7; V: TRBV11-3
CDR3: ASSKTSGMFDEQY; J: TRBJ2-7; V: TRBV6-1
CDR3: ASSHWIGGGNTIY; J: TRBJ1-3; V: TRBV6-1
CDR3: ASSPPNAGANVLT; J: TRBJ2-6; V: TRBV18
CDR3: ASSLAQWETQY; J: TRBJ2-5; V: TRBV7-9
CDR3: ASSLPGGYTEAF; J: TRBJ1-1; V: TRBV28
CDR3: ASRGPSSAGELF; J: TRBJ2-2; V: TRBV2
CDR3: SAPASGSSDTQY; J: TRBJ2-3; V: TRBV20-1
CDR3: ASSLGQQNTDTQY; J: TRBJ2-3; V: TRBV11-3
CDR3: ASSLIASRELF; J: TRBJ2-2; V: TRBV27
CDR3: ASSSGSGFGIYEQY; J: TRBJ2-7; V: TRBV5-1
CDR3: ASSTRTGDKTEAF; J: TRBJ1-1; V: TRBV6-5
CDR3: SAMLGAGDTQY; J: TRBJ2-3; V: TRBV20-1
CDR3: SARGTGRGRTDTQY; J: TRBJ2-3; V: TRBV20-1
CDR3: ASKGPSTDTQY; J: TRBJ2-3; V: TRBV2
CDR3: ASSLGQGSLGQPQH; J: TRBJ1-5; V: TRBV5-8
CDR3: ASSVGLAGTPTQETQY; J: TRBJ2-5; V: TRBV9
CDR3: ASNKQWGRRTGDDNEQF; J: TRBJ2-1; V: TRBV5-1
CDR3: ASSPTGSAMTYEQY; J: TRBJ2-7; V: TRBV4-1
CDR3: ASSQDPSTRTDTQY; J: TRBJ2-3; V: TRBV3-1
CDR3: ASSFLSQHDEQY; J: TRBJ2-7; V: TRBV5-1
CDR3: ATYYTNTGELF; J: TRBJ2-2; V: TRBV28
CDR3: SATPQGYEQY; J: TRBJ2-7; V: TRBV20-1
CDR3: SAKGQGAVWQY; J: TRBJ2-7; V: TRBV20-1
CDR3: ASSWESGTYEQY; J: TRBJ2-7; V: TRBV28
CDR3: ASSLVASAGELF; J: TRBJ2-2; V: TRBV28
CDR3: ASMEVREGGYT; J: TRBJ1-2; V: TRBV12-3/TRBV12-4